This T cell receptor beta chain was recovered during a study of OX40 agonist ivuxolimab in advanced cancers. Study-level information: The patients received ivuxolimab by intravenous route every 2 weeks at 0.01 to 10 mg/kg.

The data were produced by immunoSEQ multiplex PCR, yet TCRdb's version contains in-frame clones alone and is incomplete. The sample records some 79,000 clones, 92% being singletons. The germline V and J ends were trimmed by 0 bases and 4 bases, with 14 bases remaining between them. CDR3 length: 16 amino acids. Germline CDR1 and CDR2: SGDLS and YYNGEE. The TCR comes from an adult with an advanced solid tumor such as melanoma, head and neck, liver or kidney cancer. The sequences come from CD4+ or CD8+ T cells sorted from blood, collected in a trial of the OX40 agonist ivuxolimab. The chain has TRBV9 and TRBJ1-3, with a tentative D call TRBD1 (6 bases). CDR3 residues: CASSVAGGALGNTIYF. The CDR3 nucleotides read TGTGCCAGCAGCGTAGCTGGGGGCGCGTTAGGAAACACCATATATTTT.